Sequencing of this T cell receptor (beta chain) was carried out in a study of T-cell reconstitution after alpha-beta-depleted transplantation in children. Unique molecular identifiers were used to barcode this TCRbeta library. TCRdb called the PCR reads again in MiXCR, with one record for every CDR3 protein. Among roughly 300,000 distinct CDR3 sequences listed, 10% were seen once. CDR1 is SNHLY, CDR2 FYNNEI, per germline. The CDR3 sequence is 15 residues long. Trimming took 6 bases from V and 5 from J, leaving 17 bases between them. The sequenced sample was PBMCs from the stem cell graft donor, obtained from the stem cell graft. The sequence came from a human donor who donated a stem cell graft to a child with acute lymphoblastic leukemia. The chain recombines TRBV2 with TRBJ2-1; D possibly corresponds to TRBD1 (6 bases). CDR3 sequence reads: CASRETGYNNNEQFF. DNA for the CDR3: TGTGCCAGCAGGGAAACAGGGTACAATAACAATGAGCAGTTCTTC.